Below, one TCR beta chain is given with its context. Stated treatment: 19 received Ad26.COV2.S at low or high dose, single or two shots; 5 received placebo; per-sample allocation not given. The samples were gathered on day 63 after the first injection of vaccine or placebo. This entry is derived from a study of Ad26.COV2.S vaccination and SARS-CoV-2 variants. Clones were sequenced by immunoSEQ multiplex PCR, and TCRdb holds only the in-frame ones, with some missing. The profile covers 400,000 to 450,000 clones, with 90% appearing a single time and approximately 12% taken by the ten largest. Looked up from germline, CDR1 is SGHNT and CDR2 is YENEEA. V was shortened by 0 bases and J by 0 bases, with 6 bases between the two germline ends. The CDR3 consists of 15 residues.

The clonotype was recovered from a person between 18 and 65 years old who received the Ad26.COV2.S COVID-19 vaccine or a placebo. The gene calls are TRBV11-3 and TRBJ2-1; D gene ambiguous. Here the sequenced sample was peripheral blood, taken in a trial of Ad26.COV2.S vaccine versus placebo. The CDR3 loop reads CASSLDQSSYNEQFF. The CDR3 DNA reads TGTGCCAGCAGCTTAGACCAGAGCTCCTACAATGAGCAGTTCTTC.